This T cell receptor (beta chain) comes out of a study of T cell changes during pregnancy in multiple sclerosis. Profiling relied on immunoSEQ multiplex PCR, and the TCRdb table lists in-frame clones only, not all of them. The profile covers under 45,000 clones, with around nine tenths appearing a single time and approximately 4% taken by the ten largest. With 4 bases clipped from V and 4 bases from J, the junction kept 12 bases outside the gene matches. Per the germline V gene, CDR1 is SGHDT and CDR2 is YYEEEE. The CDR3 spans 19 residues. The sequence came from a female donor with multiple sclerosis, enrolled in a pregnancy study. This material consisted of CD8+ T cells from peripheral blood mononuclear cells, taken in the first trimester of pregnancy. The chain has TRBV5-6 and TRBJ2-2; 14 positions agree with TRBD2. CDR3 coding DNA: TGTGCCAGCAGCGGGCCGGGACTAGCGGGGGTAATGGGCACCGGGGAGCTGTTTTTT. As protein: CASSGPGLAGVMGTGELFF.